This TCR beta chain was identified in a study of early T cells in non-severe SARS-CoV-2 infection. The CDR3 is made up of 15 amino acids. Germline-derived CDR1 and CDR2 are SEHNR and FQNEAQ (reference sequence). The V end lost 5 bases, the J end lost 0 bases, and 8 bases lay between the germline ends. This clonotype was counted at least ten times. TCRdb independently ran MiXCR on the 5' RACE reads; one entry per CDR3 protein. The data hold about 45,000 distinct CDR3 sequences, with under 14% observed a single time. This chain uses TRBV7-9 with TRBJ2-6; D may be TRBD2 (5 bases). This TCR came from an adult who was a healthcare worker with PCR-confirmed SARS-CoV-2 infection or an uninfected control (not recorded which). The sequenced sample was whole blood. CDR3 sequence reads: CASSRTSSGANVLTF. The CDR3, as DNA: TGTGCCAGCAGCCGCACTAGCTCTGGGGCCAACGTCCTGACTTTC.